This T cell receptor beta chain was identified in a study of cytomegalovirus exposure and HLA in healthy donors (dated by TCRdb to about 2017). Concerning the study at large: According to a later analysis, the roughly 120 validation repertoires were produced on the same platform as the 600 to 850 repertoires of the first cohort. Along with the roughly 700-subject first cohort, a separate validation cohort of 120 different subjects was used. High-throughput TCR immunosequencing, statistical association of individual TCRs with disease status, and machine learning were combined to predict cytomegalovirus infection status. The aim of the study was to test whether cataloging public T cell receptors could identify signatures of past pathogen exposure.

From a lookup of the germline V gene (reference sequence), CDR1 and CDR2 are MNHEY and SMNVEV. From the cysteine up to the phenylalanine, the CDR3 has a length of 15 residues. Of all the DNA, just the CDR3 is kept, 45 bases in frame from base 1. Trimming costs V 0 bases and J 2 bases, and their ends lie 11 bases apart. The library relied on the immunoSEQ multiplex PCR assay. In the authors' own workflow: A statistical classification framework was developed to diagnose cytomegalovirus status using the catalog of TCR beta chain sequences. Entries here come from immuneACCESS through TCRdb and include only in-frame sequences with V and J called. Some clones fail to appear in such tables; in the studies checked, an unresolved V gene covers under half of the shortfall, and the cause of the remainder is unknown. The DNA was the basis for D and trimming; V, J and clone size are from that table. Present in this sample are 150,000 to 200,000 clones, less than 90% of which were seen just once. Roughly a tenth of the sample is held by the ten biggest clonotypes.

Comments on this clone: What antigen it recognizes has not been identified. Base quality data are lacking; no much larger clone is found one base away.

The donors were included in the validation cohort of over a hundred subjects, a group kept apart from the approximately 670-subject first cohort. The research as a whole found: A later analysis lacked HLA typing for the validation cohort, so it scored co-occurrence in that cohort across all 110 or so repertoires. While some public TCRs were present in many individuals, most TCR sequences turned up only very rarely across donors. Three of the identified cytomegalovirus-associated TCR beta chains were confirmed in vitro to be specific for cytomegalovirus antigens. The study gave a list of under 200 TCR beta chains associated with cytomegalovirus. Cytomegalovirus status was reported to be diagnosed by the classifier with high specificity and sensitivity in both the original and validation cohorts. In a later analysis, TCRs clustered in the first cohort were found to also tend to co-occur in the approximately 120 validation repertoires, with 85% to 95% of cluster scores above 0. The authors suggested that the approach could potentially be extended to other disease states and immunological phenotypes.

This clonotype was obtained from a man aged 25 to 45 in good health and CMV-seropositive. The V gene is TRBV27 and the J gene is TRBJ2-7, with the D segment identity uncertain. Sequenced sample: PBMCs. The nucleotide sequence is TGTGCCAGCAGTTTATCGAGAGGTAGAGCCTACGAGCAGTACTTC. The resulting protein is CASSLSRGRAYEQYF.